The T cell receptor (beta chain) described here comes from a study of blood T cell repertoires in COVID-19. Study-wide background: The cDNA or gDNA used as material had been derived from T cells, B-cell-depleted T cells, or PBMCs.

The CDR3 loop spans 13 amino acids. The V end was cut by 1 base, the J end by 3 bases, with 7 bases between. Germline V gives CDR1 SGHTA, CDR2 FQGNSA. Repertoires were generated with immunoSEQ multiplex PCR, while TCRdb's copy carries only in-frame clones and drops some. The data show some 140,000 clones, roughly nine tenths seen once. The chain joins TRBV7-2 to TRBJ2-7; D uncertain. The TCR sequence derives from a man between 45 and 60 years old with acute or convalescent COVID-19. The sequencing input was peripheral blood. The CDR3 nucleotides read TGTGCCAGCAGCTTAGTCCCAGTCTACGAGCAGTACTTC. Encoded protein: CASSLVPVYEQYF.